Below, 32 T cell receptor beta chains from the same sample are listed, as sequenced in a study of control samples from healthy donors and cancer patients. Some clones are missing from TCRdb's copy, which holds only in-frame ones; the method was immunoSEQ multiplex PCR. Here the sample spans roughly 120,000 clones, roughly 90% being singletons. Sequencing was carried out using blood. These receptors came from a man over 45 in good health.

The V call is TRBV5-4, the J call TRBJ1-1; TRBD1 is a possible D gene (5 bases). The V end was cut by 0 bases, the J end by 1 base, with 10 bases between. The germline V gene encodes CDR1 SGHNT and CDR2 YYREEE (reference sequence). The CDR3 covers 15 residues. CDR3 nucleotide sequence: TGTGCCAGCAGCTTGGGGGGCGGACAGAACACTGAAGCTTTCTTT. Translating gives CASSLGGGQNTEAFF.

The rearrangement joins TRBV2 to TRBJ1-1, with 8 bases aligning to TRBD1. The CDR3 is made up of 14 amino acids. CDR1 and CDR2 (germline): SNHLY, FYNNEI. V lost 7 bases to trimming and J lost 5 bases; unmatched junction nucleotides: 9. The CDR3 loop reads CASNYGQGGTEAFF. The CDR3 region has the DNA TGTGCCAGCAACTACGGACAGGGAGGGACTGAAGCTTTCTTT.

The V gene is TRBV30, the J gene TRBJ2-3, with D perhaps TRBD1 (6 bases). V was trimmed by 5 bases and J by 6 bases, leaving 15 bases between them. Per germline, CDR1 GTSNPN and CDR2 SVGIG (reference sequence). CDR3 length: 13 residues. CDR3 sequence (DNA): TGTGCCTGGTCTATGAACAGGGTTGATACGCAGTATTTT. Its protein product is CAWSMNRVDTQYF. Based on the CDR3 plus reference TRBV30 and TRBJ2-3, the full variable domain is SQTIHQWPATLVQPVGSPLSLECTVEGTSNPNLYWYRQAAGRGLQLLFYSVGIGQISSEVPQNLSASRPQDRQFILSSKKLLLSDSGFYLCAWSMNRVDTQYFGPGTRLTVL.

The chain carries TRBV5-1 and TRBJ1-3; 9 bases are a match to TRBD1. The CDR3 consists of 19 residues. Trimming cost V 0 bases and J 0 bases; bases outside gene matches: 10. Germline CDR1 and CDR2: SGHRS and YFSETQ. As DNA, the CDR3 is TGCGCCAGCAGCTTGGAGGGGACAGGGAGTCGCGGCTCTGGAAACACCATATATTTT. It is translated as CASSLEGTGSRGSGNTIYF.

This chain joins TRBV10-3 and TRBJ2-7, with D hard to call. From germline, CDR1 is ENHRY and CDR2 SYGVKD. V shed 3 bases and J shed 4 bases, with 10 bases lying between them. The CDR3 extends over 13 amino acids. The chain's CDR3 is CAISDLLDYEQYF. CDR3 bases: TGTGCCATCAGTGACTTACTTGATTACGAGCAGTACTTC.

V gene TRBV9 combines with J gene TRBJ2-7; TRBD2 agrees at 10 bases. V was clipped by 4 bases and J by 1 base; unmatched bases: 11. CDR1 and CDR2 (germline): SGDLS, YYNGEE. This CDR3 is built from 17 residues. The CDR3 is CASSSRPGLASSYEQYF. CDR3 DNA sequence: TGTGCCAGCAGCTCCCGGCCGGGACTAGCGTCTTCCTACGAGCAGTACTTC.

The chain employs TRBV11-2 and TRBJ2-7; D is possibly TRBD1 (5 bases). Trimming removed 2 bases from V and 2 bases from J, with 13 bases in between. CDR1 SGHAT and CDR2 FQNNGV come from the germline V gene. This CDR3 has 15 residues. This CDR3 is CASSLQGPLTYEQYF. In DNA, the CDR3 is TGTGCCAGCAGCTTACAGGGCCCTCTCACCTACGAGCAGTACTTC.

This clone is a singleton in its sample. The chain uses TRBV5-6 and TRBJ2-5, with D uncertain. CDR1 SGHDT and CDR2 YYEEEE come from the germline V gene. The CDR3 covers 11 residues. V was shortened by 2 bases and J by 6 bases, with 5 bases between the two germline ends. This CDR3 is CASSLEKTQYF. The CDR3 nucleotides read TGTGCCAGCAGCTTAGAAAAGACCCAGTACTTC.

V is TRBV9 and J is TRBJ2-5; 9 bases fit TRBD1. V was pared by 0 bases and J by 2 bases, with 2 bases of the junction left unmatched. The CDR3 covers 15 residues. The germline V gene encodes CDR1 SGDLS and CDR2 YYNGEE. Written as DNA, the CDR3 is TGTGCCAGCAGCGTAGTTGGGACAGGGCAAGAGACCCAGTACTTC. Its translation is CASSVVGTGQETQYF. The variable domain in full, completed from reference TRBV9 and TRBJ2-5, reads DSGVTQTPKHLITATGQRVTLRCSPRSGDLSVYWYQQSLDQGLQFLIQYYNGEERAKGNILERFSAQQFPDLHSELNLSSLELGDSALYFCASSVVGTGQETQYFGPGTRLLVL.

The V call is TRBV6-2 or TRBV6-3, the J call TRBJ2-7; no clear D gene. Germline CDR1 MNHEY, CDR2 SVGEGT. Trimming took 1 base from V and 1 from J, leaving 8 bases between them. CDR3 size: 14 residues. The CDR3 nucleotides read TGTGCCAGCAGTTACTGGTTGGTGTCCTACGAGCAGTACTTC. Its protein is CASSYWLVSYEQYF.

This chain joins TRBV30 and TRBJ2-3, with 7 bases lining up with TRBD2. Germline V gene data show CDR1 as GTSNPN and CDR2 as SVGIG (reference sequence). The V gene end was trimmed by 6 bases and the J gene end by 2 bases; junction bases not matched to a gene: 5. This CDR3 is 13 amino acids long. The CDR3 DNA follows: TGTGCCTGTCTCCGGGACTACACAGATACGCAGTATTTT. It encodes CACLRDYTDTQYF. Full variable domain (missing parts from reference TRBV30 and TRBJ2-3): SQTIHQWPATLVQPVGSPLSLECTVEGTSNPNLYWYRQAAGRGLQLLFYSVGIGQISSEVPQNLSASRPQDRQFILSSKKLLLSDSGFYLCACLRDYTDTQYFGPGTRLTVL.

CDR3 DNA: TGTGCCAGCAGTGATTCGCAAAAACTGTTTTTT. Its translation: CASSDSQKLFF. The chain is built from TRBV12-3 or TRBV12-4 and TRBJ1-4; D is undetermined. Trimming stripped 5 bases from V and 9 bases from J, with 7 bases between. The CDR3 totals 11 residues.

The chain employs TRBV9 and TRBJ2-1; 16 nucleotides agree with TRBD2. Trimming at V came to 2 bases and at J to 5 bases, leaving 7 bases not matched to a gene. CDR1 is SGDLS and CDR2 is YYNGEE in the germline V gene. CDR3 length: 18 amino acids. The CDR3 loop is CASSVSGTSGGAHNEQFF. In DNA, the CDR3 is TGTGCCAGCAGCGTTTCCGGGACTAGCGGGGGGGCCCACAATGAGCAGTTCTTC.

The chain carries TRBV29-1 and TRBJ2-7; no clear D gene. The CDR3 totals 11 residues. V lost 4 bases and J lost 2, with 6 bases in between. Germline CDR1 is SQVTM and CDR2 is ANQGSEA. The CDR3 loop reads CSVVGTYEQYF. Written as DNA, the CDR3 is TGCAGCGTTGTGGGGACCTACGAGCAGTACTTC.

The chain carries TRBV2 and TRBJ1-1, with 10 nucleotides matching TRBD1. J gave up 4 bases and V 6 bases, and 5 bases lay outside the gene matches. Germline V CDR1 and CDR2: SNHLY, FYNNEI. This CDR3 comprises 14 residues. The DNA for the CDR3 is TGTGCCAGCAGCCTGACAGGGGGCGGCACTGAAGCTTTCTTT. Translating it yields CASSLTGGGTEAFF.

Here the CDR3 reads CASSETGFGNQPQHF. CDR3 bases: TGTGCCAGCAGTGAAACAGGGTTCGGCAATCAGCCCCAGCATTTT. This sequence joins TRBV27 and TRBJ1-5, with TRBD1 as a possible D gene (6 bases). V shed 5 bases and J shed 2 bases, with 13 bases lying between them. The CDR3 runs 15 residues. Germline V gene lookup returns CDR1 MNHEY and CDR2 SMNVEV (reference sequence).

The rearrangement links TRBV6-1 to TRBJ1-6; D perhaps matches TRBD1 (6 bases). V was clipped by 2 bases and J by 7 bases, with 12 bases between them. Germline V gene data show CDR1 as MNHNS and CDR2 as SASEGT. This CDR3 has 15 amino acids. CDR3 nucleotide sequence: TGTGCCAGCAGTGAAAGGGGGGGATACAATTCACCCCTCCACTTT. The encoded protein is CASSERGGYNSPLHF.

V is TRBV3-1 (or the pseudogene TRBV3-2) and J is TRBJ2-1, with D possibly TRBD1 on 6 matching bases. V was pared by 5 bases and J by 9 bases, with 14 bases between. Germline CDR1 and CDR2: LGHDT and YNNKEL (reference sequence). The CDR3 runs to 13 residues. CDR3 nucleotide sequence: TGTGCCAGCAGCTTCGGGACACTGTCTGAGCAGTTCTTC. Its translation is CASSFGTLSEQFF.

The chain recombines TRBV7-8 with TRBJ2-4; possibly TRBD1 for D (6 bases). V was pared by 0 bases and J by 0 bases, with 9 bases between. The germline V gene has CDR1 SGHVS and CDR2 FQNEAQ. The CDR3 extends over 16 amino acids. The CDR3 region is CASSLADSIAKNIQYF. In nucleotides, the CDR3 is TGTGCCAGCAGCTTAGCGGACAGCATAGCCAAAAACATTCAGTACTTC. The complete variable domain, with remaining parts taken from reference TRBV7-8 and TRBJ2-4, reads GAGVSQSPRYKVAKRGQDVALRCDPISGHVSLFWYQQALGQGPEFLTYFQNEAQLDKSGLPSDRFFAERPEGSVSTLKIQRTQQEDSAVYLCASSLADSIAKNIQYFGAGTRLSVL.

Here the CDR3 reads CASSLDSGTGGNGYTF. The CDR3 region has the DNA TGTGCCAGCAGCCTTGATTCCGGGACAGGGGGCAATGGCTACACCTTC. The rearrangement links TRBV11-2 to TRBJ1-2; 12 bases match TRBD1. The CDR3 has 16 amino acids. Trimming removed 5 bases from V and 6 bases from J; junction bases left unmatched: 10. Germline V lookup: CDR1 SGHAT, CDR2 FQNNGV.

This chain uses TRBV5-1 with TRBJ2-3, with TRBD1 as a possible D gene (5 bases). CDR1 and CDR2 (germline): SGHRS, YFSETQ. Trimming stripped 0 bases from V and 3 bases from J, with 14 bases between. The CDR3 has 16 amino acids. As DNA, the CDR3 is TGCGCCAGCAGCTTGGCCCAAGGGGCTGGGACAGATACGCAGTATTTT. It yields the protein CASSLAQGAGTDTQYF.

This clone was seen only once. The V call is TRBV20-1, the J call TRBJ2-5; 8 positions match TRBD1. Looked up from germline, CDR1 is DFQATT and CDR2 is SNEGSKA (reference sequence). CDR3 length: 14 residues. V lost 3 bases, J lost 0 bases, and 3 bases stayed unmatched. The CDR3 region has the DNA TGCAGTGCTAGTGGGGGACAGGACCAAGAGACCCAGTACTTC. As protein: CSASGGQDQETQYF.

The chain is built from TRBV6-6 and TRBJ1-6; 8 bases line up with TRBD1. The length of the CDR3 is 15 residues. CDR1 is MNHNY, CDR2 SVGAGI, per germline (reference sequence). J gave up 9 bases and V 4 bases, and 8 bases lay outside the gene matches. The CDR3 protein is CASSSQDREGSPLHF. The DNA of the CDR3 is TGTGCCAGCAGTTCTCAGGACAGGGAGGGTTCACCCCTCCACTTT.

J is TRBJ1-1 and V is TRBV7-2; no reliable D call. The V gene's germline CDR1 is SGHTA and CDR2 FQGNSA. This CDR3 is 12 amino acids long. Trimming took 3 bases from V and 1 from J, leaving 3 bases between them. The CDR3 region has the DNA TGTGCCAGCAGCTTCCCGAACACTGAAGCTTTCTTT. Residues: CASSFPNTEAFF.

Only one count was recorded for this clone. V is TRBV21-1 and J is TRBJ1-5; whether TRBD1, the table's D call, matches the DNA was not checked. TRBV21-1 is flagged as a pseudogene. This CDR3 spans 17 amino acids. The CDR3 nucleotides read TGTGCCAGCAGCAAAGCAGTACGGGACAGGGGCAATCAGCCCCAGCATTTT. This gives the protein CASSKAVRDRGNQPQHF.

This rearrangement joins TRBV19 to TRBJ2-7, with TRBD2 identical over 10 bases. The CDR3 extends over 18 amino acids. Germline V CDR1 and CDR2: LNHDA, SQIVND (reference sequence). The trim removed 1 base at V and 0 bases at J, leaving 9 bases unmatched. The CDR3 region is CASSIASPLAGTSYEQYF. The DNA for the CDR3 is TGTGCCAGTAGTATAGCATCCCCACTAGCGGGGACCTCCTACGAGCAGTACTTC.

This sequence joins TRBV6-5 and TRBJ1-1; 11 positions match TRBD1. CDR1 is MNHEY, CDR2 SVGAGI, per germline. This CDR3 comprises 13 residues. V was clipped by 4 bases and J by 5 bases; unmatched bases: 0. The CDR3 DNA follows: TGTGCCAGCAGTTGGGACAGGGGGACTGAAGCTTTCTTT. Residues: CASSWDRGTEAFF.

A remark on this clone: The junction shows a germline mismatch at one end, possibly a read error. This CDR3 is also generated by other DNA sequences in the sample. The chain couples TRBV2 to TRBJ2-3, with 10 bases that match TRBD2. The germline gives CDR1 SNHLY, CDR2 FYNNEI. The CDR3 is 16 residues long. CDR3 coding DNA: TGTGCCAGCAGTGAAGCTAGCGGGGGGTCCACAGATACGCAATATTTT. It is translated as CASSEASGGSTDTQYF. Full variable domain (remainder filled in from reference TRBV2 and TRBJ2-3): EPEVTQTPSHQVTQMGQEVILRCVPISNHLYFYWYRQILGQKVEFLVSFYNNEISEKSEIFDDQFSVERPDGSNFTLKIRSTKLEDSAMYFCASSEASGGSTDTQYFGPGTRLTVL.

The table lists this clone with a count of one. The chain has TRBV19 and TRBJ1-2; TRBD1 matches at 7 bases. The V gene's germline CDR1 is LNHDA and CDR2 SQIVND (reference sequence). V shed 5 bases, J shed 4 bases, and the junction held 4 bases outside the gene matches. The CDR3 totals 13 residues. The CDR3 region is CASSDRETYGYTF. CDR3 DNA: TGTGCCAGTAGTGACAGGGAGACCTATGGCTACACCTTC.

This chain uses TRBV6-1 with TRBJ1-2, with D maybe TRBD1 (5 bases). Trimming removed 2 bases from V and 10 bases from J, with 11 bases in between. The CDR3 has 12 amino acids. The germline V gene encodes CDR1 MNHNS and CDR2 SASEGT. CDR3 DNA sequence: TGTGCCAGCAGTGAAAAGACAGCCTCCTACACCTTC. Encoded protein: CASSEKTASYTF.

This CDR3 reads CASGTESSNTGELFF. The CDR3 DNA reads TGTGCCAGTGGGACAGAAAGCTCGAACACCGGGGAGCTGTTTTTT. The chain has TRBV19 and TRBJ2-2, with TRBD1 identical over 7 bases. From germline, CDR1 is LNHDA and CDR2 SQIVND (reference sequence). CDR3 length: 15 amino acids. J lost 0 bases, V lost 8 bases, and 6 bases had no gene match.

The chain uses TRBV5-1 and TRBJ1-5; D might be TRBD1 (6 bases). Trimming removed 0 bases at V and 0 bases at J, with 13 bases between. The CDR3 runs to 17 residues. Germline CDR1 reads SGHRS; CDR2 reads YFSETQ. CDR3 sequence: CASSLGGGSSSNQPQHF. CDR3 sequence (DNA): TGCGCCAGCAGCTTGGGTGGGGGCAGCTCTAGCAATCAGCCCCAGCATTTT.